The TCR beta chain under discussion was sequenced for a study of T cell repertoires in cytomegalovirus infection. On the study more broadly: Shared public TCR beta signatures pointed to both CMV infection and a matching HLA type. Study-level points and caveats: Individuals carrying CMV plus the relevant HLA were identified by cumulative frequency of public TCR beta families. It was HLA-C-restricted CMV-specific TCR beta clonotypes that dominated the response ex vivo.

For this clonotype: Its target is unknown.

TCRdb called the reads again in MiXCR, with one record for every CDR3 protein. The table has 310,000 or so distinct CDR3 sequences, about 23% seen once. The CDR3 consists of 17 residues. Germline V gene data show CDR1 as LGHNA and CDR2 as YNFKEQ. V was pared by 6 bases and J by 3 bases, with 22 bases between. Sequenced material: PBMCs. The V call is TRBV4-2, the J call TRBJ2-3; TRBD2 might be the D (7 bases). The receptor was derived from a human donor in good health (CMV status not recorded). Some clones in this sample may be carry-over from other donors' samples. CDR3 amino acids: CASSPDPPGGVTDTQYF. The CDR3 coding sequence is TGTGCCAGCAGTCCTGACCCCCCGGGGGGCGTAACAGATACGCAGTATTTT.